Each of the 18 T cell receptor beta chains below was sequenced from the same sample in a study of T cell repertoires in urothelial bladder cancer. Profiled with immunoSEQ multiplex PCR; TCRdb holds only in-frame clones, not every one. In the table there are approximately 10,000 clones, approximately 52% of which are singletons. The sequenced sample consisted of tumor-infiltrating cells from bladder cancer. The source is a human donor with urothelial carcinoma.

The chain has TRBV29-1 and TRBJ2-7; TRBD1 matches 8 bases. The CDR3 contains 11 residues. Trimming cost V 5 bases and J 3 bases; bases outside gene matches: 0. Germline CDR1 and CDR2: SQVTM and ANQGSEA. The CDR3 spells CSVTGGYEQYF. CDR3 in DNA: TGCAGCGTTACAGGGGGCTACGAGCAGTACTTC.

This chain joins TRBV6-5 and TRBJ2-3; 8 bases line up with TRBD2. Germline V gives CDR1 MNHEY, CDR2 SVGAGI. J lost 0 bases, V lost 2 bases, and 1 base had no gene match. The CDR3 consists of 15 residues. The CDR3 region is CASSYRGGSTDTQYF. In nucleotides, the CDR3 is TGTGCCAGCAGTTACCGCGGGGGGAGCACAGATACGCAGTATTTT.

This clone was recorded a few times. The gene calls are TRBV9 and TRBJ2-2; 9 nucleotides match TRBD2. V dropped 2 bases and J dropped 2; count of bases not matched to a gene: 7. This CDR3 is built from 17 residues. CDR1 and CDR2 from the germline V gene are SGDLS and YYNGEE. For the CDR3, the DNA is TGTGCCAGCAGCGTTCGCCCTGGGACTAGCAACACCGGGGAGCTGTTTTTT. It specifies CASSVRPGTSNTGELFF.

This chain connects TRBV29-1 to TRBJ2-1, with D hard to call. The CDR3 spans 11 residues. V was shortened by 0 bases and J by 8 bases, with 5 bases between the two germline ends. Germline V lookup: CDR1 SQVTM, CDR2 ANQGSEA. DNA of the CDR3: TGCAGCGTTGAAGATCGTTATGAGCAGTTCTTC. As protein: CSVEDRYEQFF.

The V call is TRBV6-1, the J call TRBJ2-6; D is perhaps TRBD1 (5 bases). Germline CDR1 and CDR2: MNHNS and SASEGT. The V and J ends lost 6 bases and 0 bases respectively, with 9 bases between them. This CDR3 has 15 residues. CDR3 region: CASSPQDSGANVLTF. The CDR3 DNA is TGTGCCAGCAGCCCACAGGACTCTGGGGCCAACGTCCTGACTTTC.

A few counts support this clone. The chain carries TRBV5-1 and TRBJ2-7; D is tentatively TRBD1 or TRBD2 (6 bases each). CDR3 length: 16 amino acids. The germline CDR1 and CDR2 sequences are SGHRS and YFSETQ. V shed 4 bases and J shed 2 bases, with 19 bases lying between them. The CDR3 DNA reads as TGCGCCAGCAGCGTGGGGGGACACTTGATAACCTACGAGCAGTACTTC. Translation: CASSVGGHLITYEQYF.

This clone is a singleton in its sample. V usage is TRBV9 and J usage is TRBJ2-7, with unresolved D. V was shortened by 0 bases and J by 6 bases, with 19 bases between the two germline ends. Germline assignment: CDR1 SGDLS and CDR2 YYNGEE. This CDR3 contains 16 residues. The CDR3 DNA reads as TGTGCCAGCAGCGTAGTTCCGAACATCCCCTTTGCCGAGCAGTACTTC. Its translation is CASSVVPNIPFAEQYF.

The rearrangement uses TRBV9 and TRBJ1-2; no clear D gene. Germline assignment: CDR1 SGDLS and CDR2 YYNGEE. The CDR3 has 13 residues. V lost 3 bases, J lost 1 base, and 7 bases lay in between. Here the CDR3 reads CASSGEINYGYTF. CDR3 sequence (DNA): TGTGCCAGCAGCGGAGAGATTAACTATGGCTACACCTTC. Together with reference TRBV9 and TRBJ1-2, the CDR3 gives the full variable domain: DSGVTQTPKHLITATGQRVTLRCSPRSGDLSVYWYQQSLDQGLQFLIQYYNGEERAKGNILERFSAQQFPDLHSELNLSSLELGDSALYFCASSGEINYGYTFGSGTRLTVV.

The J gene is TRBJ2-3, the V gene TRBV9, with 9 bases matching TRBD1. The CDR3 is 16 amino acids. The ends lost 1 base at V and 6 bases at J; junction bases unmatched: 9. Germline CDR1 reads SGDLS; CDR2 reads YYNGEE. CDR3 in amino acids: CASSVFGTGSIDTQYF. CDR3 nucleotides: TGTGCCAGCAGCGTATTCGGGACAGGGTCAATTGATACGCAGTATTTT.

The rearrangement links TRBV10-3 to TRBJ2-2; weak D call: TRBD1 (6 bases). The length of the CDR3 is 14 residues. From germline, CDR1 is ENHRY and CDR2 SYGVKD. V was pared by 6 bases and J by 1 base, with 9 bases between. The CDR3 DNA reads TGTGCCATCAGAAGACAGGTGAACACCGGGGAGCTGTTTTTT. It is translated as CAIRRQVNTGELFF.

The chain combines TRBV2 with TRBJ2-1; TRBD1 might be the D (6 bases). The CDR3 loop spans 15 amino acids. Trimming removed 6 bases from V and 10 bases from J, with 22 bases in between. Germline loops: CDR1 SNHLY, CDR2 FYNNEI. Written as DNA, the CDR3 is TGTGCCAGCAGCGAGGGACATCCCGGGGTCGGGGAGCAGTTCTTC. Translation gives CASSEGHPGVGEQFF.

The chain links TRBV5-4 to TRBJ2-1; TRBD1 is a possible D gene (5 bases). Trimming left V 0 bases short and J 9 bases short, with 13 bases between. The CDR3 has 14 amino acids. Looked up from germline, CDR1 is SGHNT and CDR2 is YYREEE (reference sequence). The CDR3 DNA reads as TGTGCCAGCAGCTTGGCCGGGCGCAGGGTTGAGCAGTTCTTC. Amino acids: CASSLAGRRVEQFF.

CDR3 protein: CASSLEPQGIRDSPLHF. The CDR3 region has the DNA TGCGCCAGCAGCTTGGAACCACAGGGGATCAGGGACTCACCCCTCCACTTT. This chain joins TRBV5-1 and TRBJ1-6, with 7 nucleotides matching TRBD1. With V trimmed by 0 bases and J by 10 bases, 13 bases remained unmatched. CDR1 and CDR2 (germline): SGHRS, YFSETQ. The length of the CDR3 is 17 residues.

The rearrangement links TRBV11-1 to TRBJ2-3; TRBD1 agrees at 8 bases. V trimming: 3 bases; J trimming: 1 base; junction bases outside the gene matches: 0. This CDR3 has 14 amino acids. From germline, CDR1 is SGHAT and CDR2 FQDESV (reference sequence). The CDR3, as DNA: TGTGCCAGCAGCTTGGGACAGGGCACAGATACGCAGTATTTT. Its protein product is CASSLGQGTDTQYF.

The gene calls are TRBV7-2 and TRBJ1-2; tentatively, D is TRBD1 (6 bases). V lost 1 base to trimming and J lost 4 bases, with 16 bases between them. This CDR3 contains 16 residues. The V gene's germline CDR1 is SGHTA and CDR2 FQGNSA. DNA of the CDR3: TGTGCCAGCAGCTTAGGCAGGGGTCCACCGGGCTATGGCTACACCTTC. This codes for CASSLGRGPPGYGYTF.

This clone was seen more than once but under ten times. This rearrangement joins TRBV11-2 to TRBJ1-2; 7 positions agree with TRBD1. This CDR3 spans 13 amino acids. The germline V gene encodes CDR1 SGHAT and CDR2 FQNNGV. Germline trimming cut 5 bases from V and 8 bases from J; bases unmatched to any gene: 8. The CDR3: CASSPQGSGGYTF. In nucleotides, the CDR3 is TGTGCCAGCAGCCCACAGGGGTCCGGGGGCTACACCTTC.

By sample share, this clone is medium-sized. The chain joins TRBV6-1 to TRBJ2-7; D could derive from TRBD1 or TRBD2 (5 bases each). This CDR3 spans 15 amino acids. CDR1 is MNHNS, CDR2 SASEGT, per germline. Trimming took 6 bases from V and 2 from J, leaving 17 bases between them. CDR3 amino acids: CASRIWGSEAYEQYF. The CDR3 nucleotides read TGTGCCAGCAGGATTTGGGGGTCGGAAGCCTACGAGCAGTACTTC.

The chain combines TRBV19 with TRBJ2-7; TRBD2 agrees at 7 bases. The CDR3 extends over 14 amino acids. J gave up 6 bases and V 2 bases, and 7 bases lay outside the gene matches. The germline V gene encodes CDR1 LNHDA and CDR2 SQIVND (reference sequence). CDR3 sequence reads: CASSIYSTGGEQYF. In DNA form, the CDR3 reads TGTGCCAGTAGTATATATTCCACGGGGGGCGAGCAGTACTTC.